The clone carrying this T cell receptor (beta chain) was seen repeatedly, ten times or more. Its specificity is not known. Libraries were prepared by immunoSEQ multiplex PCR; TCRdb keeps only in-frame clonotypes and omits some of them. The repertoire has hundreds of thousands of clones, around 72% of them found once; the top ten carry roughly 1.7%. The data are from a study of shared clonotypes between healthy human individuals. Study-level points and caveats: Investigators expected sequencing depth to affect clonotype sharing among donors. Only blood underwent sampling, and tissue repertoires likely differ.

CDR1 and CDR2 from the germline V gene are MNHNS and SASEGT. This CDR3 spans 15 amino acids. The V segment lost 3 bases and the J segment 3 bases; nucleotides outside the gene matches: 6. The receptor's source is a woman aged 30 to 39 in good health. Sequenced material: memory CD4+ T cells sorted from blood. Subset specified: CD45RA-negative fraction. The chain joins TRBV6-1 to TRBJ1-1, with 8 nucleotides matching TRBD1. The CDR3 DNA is TGTGCCAGCAGTGAGTTACAGGGGGTATACACTGAAGCTTTCTTT. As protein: CASSELQGVYTEAFF.